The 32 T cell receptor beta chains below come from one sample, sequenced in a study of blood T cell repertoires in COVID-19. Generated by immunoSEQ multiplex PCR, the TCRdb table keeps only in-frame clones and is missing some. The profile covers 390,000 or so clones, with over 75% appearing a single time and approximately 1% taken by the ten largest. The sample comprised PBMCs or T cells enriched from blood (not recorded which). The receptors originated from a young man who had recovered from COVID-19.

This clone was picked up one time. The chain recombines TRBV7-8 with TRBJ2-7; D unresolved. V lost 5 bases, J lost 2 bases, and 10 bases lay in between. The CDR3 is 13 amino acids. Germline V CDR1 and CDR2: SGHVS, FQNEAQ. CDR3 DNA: TGTGCCAGCAGCCTACGGGTTACCTACGAGCAGTACTTC. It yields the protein CASSLRVTYEQYF.

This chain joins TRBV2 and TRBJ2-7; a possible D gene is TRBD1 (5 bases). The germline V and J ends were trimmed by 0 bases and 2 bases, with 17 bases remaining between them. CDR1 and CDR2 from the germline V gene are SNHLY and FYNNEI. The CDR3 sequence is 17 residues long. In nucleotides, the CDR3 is TGTGCCAGCAGTGAAGCGCAGGGTCGAAGCGCAGCCTACGAGCAGTACTTC. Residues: CASSEAQGRSAAYEQYF.

Written as DNA, the CDR3 is TGTGCCAGCAGCAACGACAGGGGTGAGCAGTTCTTC. It encodes CASSNDRGEQFF. The chain is built from TRBV7-6 and TRBJ2-1; 8 nucleotides agree with TRBD1. The CDR3 runs 12 residues. Germline CDR1 is SGHVS and CDR2 is FNYEAQ. The V gene end was trimmed by 5 bases and the J gene end by 9 bases; junction bases not matched to a gene: 3.

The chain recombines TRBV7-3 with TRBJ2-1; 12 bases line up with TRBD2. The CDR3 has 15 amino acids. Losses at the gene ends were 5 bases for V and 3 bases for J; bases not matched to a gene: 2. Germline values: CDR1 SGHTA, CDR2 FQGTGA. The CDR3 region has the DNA TGTGCCAGCAGCCCGGGACTAGCGGGCTACAATGAGCAGTTCTTC. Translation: CASSPGLAGYNEQFF.

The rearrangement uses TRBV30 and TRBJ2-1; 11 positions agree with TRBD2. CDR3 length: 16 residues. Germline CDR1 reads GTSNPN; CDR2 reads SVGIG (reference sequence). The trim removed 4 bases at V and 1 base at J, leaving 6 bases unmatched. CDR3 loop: CAWTSGGPPSYNEQFF. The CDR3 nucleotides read TGTGCCTGGACTAGCGGGGGGCCTCCTTCCTACAATGAGCAGTTCTTC.

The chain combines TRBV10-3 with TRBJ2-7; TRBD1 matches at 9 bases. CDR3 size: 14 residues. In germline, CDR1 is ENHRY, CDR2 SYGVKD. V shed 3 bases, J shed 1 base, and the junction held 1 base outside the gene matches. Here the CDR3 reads CAISDGTGSYEQYF. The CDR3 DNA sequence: TGTGCCATCAGTGACGGGACAGGGTCCTACGAGCAGTACTTC.

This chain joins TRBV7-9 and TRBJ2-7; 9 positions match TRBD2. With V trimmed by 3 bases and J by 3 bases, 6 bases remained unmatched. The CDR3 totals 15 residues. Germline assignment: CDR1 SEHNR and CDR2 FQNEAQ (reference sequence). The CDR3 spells CASSFTSSGDYEQYF. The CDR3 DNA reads TGTGCCAGCAGCTTCACGTCTAGCGGGGACTACGAGCAGTACTTC.

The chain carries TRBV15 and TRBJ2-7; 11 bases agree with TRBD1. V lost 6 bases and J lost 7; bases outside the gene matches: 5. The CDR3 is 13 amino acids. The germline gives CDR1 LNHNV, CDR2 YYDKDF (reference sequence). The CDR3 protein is CATRAGTGGEQYF. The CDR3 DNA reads TGTGCCACCAGAGCCGGGACAGGGGGTGAGCAGTACTTC.

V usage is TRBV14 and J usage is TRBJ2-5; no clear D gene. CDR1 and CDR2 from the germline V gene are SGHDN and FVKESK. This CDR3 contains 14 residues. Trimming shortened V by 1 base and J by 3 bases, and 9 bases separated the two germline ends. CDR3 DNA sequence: TGTGCCAGCAGCCAAGCGAATCAGGAAGAGACCCAGTACTTC. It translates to CASSQANQEETQYF.

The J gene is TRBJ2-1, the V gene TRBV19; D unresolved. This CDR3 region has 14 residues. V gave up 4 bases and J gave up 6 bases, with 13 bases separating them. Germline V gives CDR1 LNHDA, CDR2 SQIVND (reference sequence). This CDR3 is CASSTPGRLNEQFF. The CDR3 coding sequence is TGTGCCAGTAGTACTCCAGGTCGGCTCAATGAGCAGTTCTTC.

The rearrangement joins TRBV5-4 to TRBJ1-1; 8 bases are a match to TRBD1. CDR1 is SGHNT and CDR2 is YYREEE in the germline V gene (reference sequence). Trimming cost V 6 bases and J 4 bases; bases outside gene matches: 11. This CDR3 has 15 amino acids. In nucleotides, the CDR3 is TGTGCCAGCACCGTCAGGGGGCGCGGCGGCACTGAAGCTTTCTTT. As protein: CASTVRGRGGTEAFF.

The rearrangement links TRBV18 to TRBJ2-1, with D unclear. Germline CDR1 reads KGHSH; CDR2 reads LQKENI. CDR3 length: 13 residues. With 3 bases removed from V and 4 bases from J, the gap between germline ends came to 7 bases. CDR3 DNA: TGTGCCAGCTCACCCCCCGGTTACAATGAGCAGTTCTTC. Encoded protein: CASSPPGYNEQFF.

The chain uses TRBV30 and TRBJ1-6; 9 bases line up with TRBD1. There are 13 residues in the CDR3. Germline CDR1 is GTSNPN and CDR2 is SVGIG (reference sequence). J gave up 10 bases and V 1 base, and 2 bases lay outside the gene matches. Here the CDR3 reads CAWSGTGVSPLHF. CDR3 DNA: TGTGCCTGGAGTGGGACAGGGGTGTCACCCCTCCACTTT. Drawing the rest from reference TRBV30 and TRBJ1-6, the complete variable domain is SQTIHQWPATLVQPVGSPLSLECTVEGTSNPNLYWYRQAAGRGLQLLFYSVGIGQISSEVPQNLSASRPQDRQFILSSKKLLLSDSGFYLCAWSGTGVSPLHFGNGTRLTVT.

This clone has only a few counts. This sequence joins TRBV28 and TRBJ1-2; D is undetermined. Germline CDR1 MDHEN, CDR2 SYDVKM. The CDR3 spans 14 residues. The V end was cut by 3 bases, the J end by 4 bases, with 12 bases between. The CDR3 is CASSLSPSVYGYTF. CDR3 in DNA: TGTGCCAGCAGTTTGAGTCCCTCCGTCTATGGCTACACCTTC.

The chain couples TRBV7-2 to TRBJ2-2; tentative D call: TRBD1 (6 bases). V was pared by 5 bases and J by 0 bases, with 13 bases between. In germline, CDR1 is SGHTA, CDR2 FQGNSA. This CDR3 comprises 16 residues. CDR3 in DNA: TGTGCCAGCAGCAAAACCGGGACATCGAACACCGGGGAGCTGTTTTTT. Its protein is CASSKTGTSNTGELFF.

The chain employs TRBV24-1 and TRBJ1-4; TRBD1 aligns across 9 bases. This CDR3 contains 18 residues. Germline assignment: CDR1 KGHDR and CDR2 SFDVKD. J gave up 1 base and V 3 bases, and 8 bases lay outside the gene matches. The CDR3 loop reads CATSDPTPGQGTNEKLFF. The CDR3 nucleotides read TGTGCCACCAGTGATCCTACTCCGGGACAGGGAACTAATGAAAAACTGTTTTTT.

This CDR3 is CAIWIRDRGLNEQFF. Written as DNA, the CDR3 is TGTGCCATTTGGATCCGGGACAGGGGGCTCAATGAGCAGTTCTTC. The chain couples TRBV2 to TRBJ2-1, with 12 bases fitting TRBD1. Trimming took 10 bases from V and 6 from J; bases not matched to a gene: 10. The CDR3 is 15 residues long. CDR1 is SNHLY and CDR2 is FYNNEI in the germline V gene.

Written as DNA, the CDR3 is TGTGCCAGCAGTCCAACAGGGGGTTTGGTTTCCGGGGAGCTGTTTTTT. Amino acid sequence: CASSPTGGLVSGELFF. This rearrangement joins TRBV7-9 to TRBJ2-2; 8 bases match TRBD1. V was pared by 6 bases and J by 6 bases, with 12 bases of the junction left unmatched. The CDR3 covers 16 residues. Germline V gene lookup returns CDR1 SEHNR and CDR2 FQNEAQ (reference sequence).

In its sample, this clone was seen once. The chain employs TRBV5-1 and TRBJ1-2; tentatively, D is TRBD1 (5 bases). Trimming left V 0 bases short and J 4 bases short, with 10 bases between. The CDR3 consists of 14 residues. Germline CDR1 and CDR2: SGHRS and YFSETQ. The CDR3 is CASSLDRPLYGYTF. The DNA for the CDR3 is TGCGCCAGCAGCTTGGACAGGCCCCTCTATGGCTACACCTTC.

The CDR3, as DNA: TGTGCCAGCATCTCATGGCAGATGAACACTGAAGCTTTCTTT. Its translation: CASISWQMNTEAFF. J is TRBJ1-1 and V is TRBV6-5; D call uncertain. CDR1 and CDR2 (germline): MNHEY, SVGAGI. V was pared by 7 bases and J by 0 bases, with 12 bases between. This CDR3 is 14 amino acids long.

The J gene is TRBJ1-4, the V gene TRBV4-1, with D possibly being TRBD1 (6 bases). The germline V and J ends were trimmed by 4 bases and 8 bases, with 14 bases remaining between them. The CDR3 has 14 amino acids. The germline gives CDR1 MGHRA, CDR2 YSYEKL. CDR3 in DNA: TGCGCCAGCAGCCCTCAGGGGCGAGGAGAAAAACTGTTTTTT. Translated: CASSPQGRGEKLFF.

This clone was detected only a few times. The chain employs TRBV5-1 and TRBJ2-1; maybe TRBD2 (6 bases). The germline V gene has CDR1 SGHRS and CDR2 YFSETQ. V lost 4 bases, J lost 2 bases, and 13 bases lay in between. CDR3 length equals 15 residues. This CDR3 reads CASSGDGTPYNEQFF. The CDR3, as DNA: TGCGCCAGCAGCGGCGACGGGACTCCCTACAATGAGCAGTTCTTC.

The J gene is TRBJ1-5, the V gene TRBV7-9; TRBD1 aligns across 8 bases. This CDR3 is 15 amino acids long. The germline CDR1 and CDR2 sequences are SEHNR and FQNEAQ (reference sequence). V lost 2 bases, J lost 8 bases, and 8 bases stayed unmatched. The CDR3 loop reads CASSLSEHRGEPQHF. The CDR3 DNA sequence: TGTGCCAGCAGCTTATCGGAACACAGGGGGGAGCCCCAGCATTTT.

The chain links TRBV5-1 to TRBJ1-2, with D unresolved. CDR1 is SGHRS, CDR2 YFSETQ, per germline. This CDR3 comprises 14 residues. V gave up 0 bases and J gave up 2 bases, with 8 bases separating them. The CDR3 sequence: CASSLGSANYGYTF. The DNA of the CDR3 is TGCGCCAGCAGCTTGGGGAGTGCGAACTATGGCTACACCTTC.

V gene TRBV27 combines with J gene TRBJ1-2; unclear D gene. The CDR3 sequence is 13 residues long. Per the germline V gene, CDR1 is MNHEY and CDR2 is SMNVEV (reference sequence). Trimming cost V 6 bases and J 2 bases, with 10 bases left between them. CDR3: CASRPSGNYGYTF. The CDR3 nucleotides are TGTGCCAGCAGGCCCTCCGGGAACTATGGCTACACCTTC.

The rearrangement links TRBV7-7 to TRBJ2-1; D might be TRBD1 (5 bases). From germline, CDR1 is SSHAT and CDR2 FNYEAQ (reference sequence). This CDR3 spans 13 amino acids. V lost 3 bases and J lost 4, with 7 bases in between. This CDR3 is CASSLTEYNEQFF. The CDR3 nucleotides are TGTGCCAGCAGCTTGACAGAGTACAATGAGCAGTTCTTC.

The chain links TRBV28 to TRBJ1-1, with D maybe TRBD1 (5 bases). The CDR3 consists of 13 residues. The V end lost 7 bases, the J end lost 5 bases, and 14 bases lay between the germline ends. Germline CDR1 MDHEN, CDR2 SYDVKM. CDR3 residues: CASKPGGGTEAFF. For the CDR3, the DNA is TGTGCCAGCAAGCCGGGGGGAGGAACTGAAGCTTTCTTT.

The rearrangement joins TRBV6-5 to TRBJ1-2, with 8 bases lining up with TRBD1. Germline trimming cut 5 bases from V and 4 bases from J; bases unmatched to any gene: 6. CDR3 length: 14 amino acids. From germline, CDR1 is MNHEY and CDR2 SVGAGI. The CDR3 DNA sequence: TGTGCCAGCAGTCGGACAGGGCGGACCTATGGCTACACCTTC. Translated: CASSRTGRTYGYTF.

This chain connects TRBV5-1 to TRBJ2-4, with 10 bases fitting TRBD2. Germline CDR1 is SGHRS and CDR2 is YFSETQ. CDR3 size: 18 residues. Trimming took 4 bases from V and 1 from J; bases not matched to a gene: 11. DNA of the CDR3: TGCGCCAGCAGCGGATGGGTGAGCGGGAGGGCGGCCAAAAACATTCAGTACTTC. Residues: CASSGWVSGRAAKNIQYF. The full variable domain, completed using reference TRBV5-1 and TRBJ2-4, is KAGVTQTPRYLIKTRGQQVTLSCSPISGHRSVSWYQQTPGQGLQFLFEYFSETQRNKGNFPGRFSGRQFSNSRSEMNVSTLELGDSALYLCASSGWVSGRAAKNIQYFGAGTRLSVL.

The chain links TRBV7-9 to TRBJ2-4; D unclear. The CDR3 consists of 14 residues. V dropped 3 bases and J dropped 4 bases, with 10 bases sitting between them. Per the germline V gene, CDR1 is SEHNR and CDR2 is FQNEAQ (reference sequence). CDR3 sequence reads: CASSLQSSKNIQYF. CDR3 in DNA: TGTGCCAGCAGCTTGCAGTCATCGAAAAACATTCAGTACTTC.

The CDR3 nucleotides read TGTGCCAGCAGCTTAGGAGGGGGCCCGAACACTGAAGCTTTCTTT. This sequence encodes CASSLGGGPNTEAFF. The chain is built from TRBV7-6 and TRBJ1-1, with 7 bases fitting TRBD1. The CDR3 covers 15 residues. Trimming removed 1 base from V and 1 base from J; junction bases left unmatched: 3. The V gene's germline CDR1 is SGHVS and CDR2 FNYEAQ. Supplemented by reference TRBV7-6 and TRBJ1-1, the full variable domain reads GAGVSQSPRYKVTKRGQDVALRCDPISGHVSLYWYRQALGQGPEFLTYFNYEAQQDKSGLPNDRFSAERPEGSISTLTIQRTEQRDSAMYRCASSLGGGPNTEAFFGQGTRLTVV.

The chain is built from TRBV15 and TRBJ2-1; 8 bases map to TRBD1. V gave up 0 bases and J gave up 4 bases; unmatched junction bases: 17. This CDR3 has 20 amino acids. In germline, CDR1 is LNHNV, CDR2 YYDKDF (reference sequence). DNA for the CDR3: TGTGCCACCAGCAGAGATAAAGGCAGGGGGCGAACCCTACTTTACAATGAGCAGTTCTTC. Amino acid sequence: CATSRDKGRGRTLLYNEQFF.